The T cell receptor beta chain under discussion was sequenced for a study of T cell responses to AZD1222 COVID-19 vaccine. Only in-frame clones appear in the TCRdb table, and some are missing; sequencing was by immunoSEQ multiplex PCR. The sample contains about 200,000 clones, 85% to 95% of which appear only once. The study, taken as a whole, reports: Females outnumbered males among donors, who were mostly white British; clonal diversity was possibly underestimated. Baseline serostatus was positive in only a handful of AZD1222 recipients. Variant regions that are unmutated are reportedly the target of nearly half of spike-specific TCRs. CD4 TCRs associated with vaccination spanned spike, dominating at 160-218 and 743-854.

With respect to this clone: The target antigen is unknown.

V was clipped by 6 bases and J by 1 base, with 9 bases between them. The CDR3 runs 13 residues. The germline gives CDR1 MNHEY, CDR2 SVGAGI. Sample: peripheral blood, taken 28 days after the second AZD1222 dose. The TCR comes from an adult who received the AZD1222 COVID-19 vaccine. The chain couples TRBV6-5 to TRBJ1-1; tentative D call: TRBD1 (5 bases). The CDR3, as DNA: TGTGCCAGCAGGTATACAGGGAACACTGAAGCTTTCTTT. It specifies CASRYTGNTEAFF.